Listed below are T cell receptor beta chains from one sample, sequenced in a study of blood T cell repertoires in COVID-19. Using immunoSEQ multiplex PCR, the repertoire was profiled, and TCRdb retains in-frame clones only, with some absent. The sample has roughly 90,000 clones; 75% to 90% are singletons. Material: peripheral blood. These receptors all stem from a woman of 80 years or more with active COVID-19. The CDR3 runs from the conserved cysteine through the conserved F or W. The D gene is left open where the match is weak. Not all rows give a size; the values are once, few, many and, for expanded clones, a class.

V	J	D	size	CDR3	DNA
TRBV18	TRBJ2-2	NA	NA	CASSPVGQYTGELFF	TGTGCCAGCTCACCCGTAGGACAGTACACCGGGGAGCTGTTTTTT
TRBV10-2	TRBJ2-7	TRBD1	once	CASRGTGASITYEQYF	TGCGCCAGCAGGGGGACAGGGGCCAGTATCACCTACGAGCAGTACTTC
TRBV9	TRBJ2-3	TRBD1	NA	CASTPTGEMTDTQYF	TGTGCCAGCACCCCGACAGGGGAGATGACAGATACGCAGTATTTT
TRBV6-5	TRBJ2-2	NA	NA	CASSPRTGSAGELFF	TGTGCCAGCAGTCCTCGAACAGGGAGTGCCGGGGAGCTGTTTTTT
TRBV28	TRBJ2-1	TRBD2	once	CASSSLAGMGQTEQFF	TGTGCCAGCAGCTCTCTAGCGGGAATGGGCCAGACTGAGCAGTTCTTC
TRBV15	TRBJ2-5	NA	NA	CATSRATGYQETQYF	TGTGCCACCAGCAGGGCTACAGGGTACCAAGAGACCCAGTACTTC
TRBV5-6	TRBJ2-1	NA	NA	CASSLMGPNEQFF	TGTGCCAGCAGCTTGATGGGGCCCAATGAGCAGTTCTTC
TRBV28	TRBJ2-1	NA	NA	CASSPPTGSRNEQFF	TGTGCCAGCAGTCCCCCGACTGGGTCACGGAATGAGCAGTTCTTC
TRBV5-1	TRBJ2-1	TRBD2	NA	CASSLALLGLGNEQFF	TGCGCCAGCAGCTTGGCATTATTAGGACTAGGGAATGAGCAGTTCTTC
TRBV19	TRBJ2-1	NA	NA	CASSPEGASEQFF	TGTGCCAGTAGCCCCGAAGGAGCATCTGAGCAGTTCTTC
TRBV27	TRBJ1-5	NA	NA	CASSLMGLQPQHF	TGTGCCAGCAGTTTGATGGGGCTTCAGCCCCAGCATTTT
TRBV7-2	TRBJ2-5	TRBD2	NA	CASSSGLALETQYF	TGTGCCAGCAGCTCCGGACTAGCACTTGAGACCCAGTACTTC
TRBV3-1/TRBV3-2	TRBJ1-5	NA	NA	CASSQDWRGNQPQHF	TGTGCCAGCAGCCAAGATTGGCGGGGCAATCAGCCCCAGCATTTT
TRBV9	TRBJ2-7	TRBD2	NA	CASSIGLGSYEQYF	TGTGCCAGCAGCATCGGACTAGGATCCTACGAGCAGTACTTC
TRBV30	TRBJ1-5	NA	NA	CAWSDSPSNQPQHF	TGTGCCTGGAGTGACAGTCCGAGCAATCAGCCCCAGCATTTT
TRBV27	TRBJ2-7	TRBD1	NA	CATSRGDRGTYEQYF	TGTGCCACCTCTAGGGGGGACAGGGGAACCTACGAGCAGTACTTC
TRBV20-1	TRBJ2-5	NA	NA	CSASEVGETQYF	TGCAGTGCTAGTGAGGTCGGGGAGACCCAGTACTTC
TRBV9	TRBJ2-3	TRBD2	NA	CASSVTSGTDTQYF	TGTGCCAGCAGCGTAACTAGCGGCACAGATACGCAGTATTTT
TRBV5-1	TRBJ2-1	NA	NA	CASSSPASGNEQFF	TGCGCCAGCAGCTCTCCTGCGAGCGGCAATGAGCAGTTCTTC
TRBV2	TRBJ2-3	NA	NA	CASSVGQQYF	TGTGCCAGCAGCGTCGGACAGCAGTATTTT
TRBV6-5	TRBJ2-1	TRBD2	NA	CASSPGLAEGGEQFF	TGTGCCAGCAGCCCCGGACTAGCGGAGGGGGGTGAGCAGTTCTTC
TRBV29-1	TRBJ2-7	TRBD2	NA	CSVAGGPYEQYF	TGCAGCGTAGCGGGAGGGCCTTACGAGCAGTACTTC
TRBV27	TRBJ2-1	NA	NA	CASSLGPRRAWDEQFF	TGTGCCAGCAGTTTAGGTCCGCGCAGGGCGTGGGATGAGCAGTTCTTC
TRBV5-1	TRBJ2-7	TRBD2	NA	CASSLSELAGGYEQYF	TGCGCCAGCAGCCTTTCAGAACTAGCGGGAGGTTACGAGCAGTACTTC
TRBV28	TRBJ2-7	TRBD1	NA	CATTQGEEGGKQYF	TGTGCCACCACTCAGGGGGAAGAGGGCGGCAAGCAGTACTTC
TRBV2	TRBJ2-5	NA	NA	CASSVSGLQETQYF	TGTGCCAGCAGTGTGTCGGGGTTACAAGAGACCCAGTACTTC
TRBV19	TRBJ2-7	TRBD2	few	CASSIEAGATYEQYF	TGTGCCAGTAGTATAGAGGCGGGAGCGACCTACGAGCAGTACTTC
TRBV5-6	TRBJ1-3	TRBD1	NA	CASSQTSGGWGNTIYF	TGTGCCAGCAGCCAAACCTCAGGGGGATGGGGAAACACCATATATTTT
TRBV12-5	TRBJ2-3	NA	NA	CASGSGVSFADTQYF	TGTGCTAGTGGCTCGGGGGTTAGCTTCGCAGATACGCAGTATTTT
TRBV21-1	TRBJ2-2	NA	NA	CASSKVGLEDTGELFF	TGTGCCAGCAGCAAAGTCGGTCTGGAGGACACCGGGGAGCTGTTTTTT
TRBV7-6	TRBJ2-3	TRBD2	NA	CASSYGLAIATDTQYF	TGTGCCAGCAGCTACGGACTAGCCATAGCCACAGATACGCAGTATTTT
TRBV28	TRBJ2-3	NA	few	CASSFRRNTQYF	TGTGCCAGCAGTTTCCGGAGAAATACGCAGTATTTT
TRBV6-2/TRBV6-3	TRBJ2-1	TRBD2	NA	CASSRVSGRRYNEQFF	TGTGCCAGCAGTAGGGTTAGCGGGAGGCGATACAATGAGCAGTTCTTC
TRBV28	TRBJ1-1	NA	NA	CASKPRDTEAFF	TGTGCCAGTAAGCCCCGGGATACTGAAGCTTTCTTT
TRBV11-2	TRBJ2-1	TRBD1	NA	CASSLDRVTYNEQFF	TGTGCCAGCAGCCTAGACAGGGTCACTTACAATGAGCAGTTCTTC
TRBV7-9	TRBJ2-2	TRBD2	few	CASTGTSGPGELFF	TGTGCCAGCACCGGGACTAGTGGACCCGGGGAGCTGTTTTTT
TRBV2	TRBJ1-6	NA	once	CASSARRGSSYNSPLHF	TGTGCCAGCAGTGCAAGAAGAGGGAGCTCCTATAATTCACCCCTCCACTTT
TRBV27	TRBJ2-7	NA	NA	CASSEVGGDSYEQYF	TGTGCCAGCAGCGAGGTCGGAGGGGACTCCTACGAGCAGTACTTC
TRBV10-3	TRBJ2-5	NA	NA	CATKGGKETQYF	TGTGCCACAAAGGGGGGGAAAGAGACCCAGTACTTC
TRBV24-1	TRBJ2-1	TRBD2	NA	CATSSSGRGANEQFF	TGTGCCACCAGTTCCAGCGGGAGGGGGGCCAATGAGCAGTTCTTC
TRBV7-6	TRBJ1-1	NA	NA	CASSRRVNTEAFF	TGTGCCAGCTCCAGACGGGTGAACACTGAAGCTTTCTTT
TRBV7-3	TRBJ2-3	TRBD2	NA	CASSFHQAGGPDTQYF	TGTGCCAGCAGCTTTCATCAAGCGGGAGGGCCAGATACGCAGTATTTT
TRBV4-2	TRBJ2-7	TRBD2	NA	CASNWTSGSGFGVGYEQYF	TGTGCCAGCAACTGGACTAGCGGGAGTGGGTTTGGAGTTGGGTACGAGCAGTACTTC
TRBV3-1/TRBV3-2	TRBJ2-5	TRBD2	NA	CASSQLAGGLETQYF	TGTGCCAGCAGCCAACTAGCGGGAGGACTCGAGACCCAGTACTTC
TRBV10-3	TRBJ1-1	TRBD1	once	CAISQGEDTEAFF	TGTGCCATCAGTCAGGGGGAGGACACTGAAGCTTTCTTT